This T cell receptor (beta chain) is drawn from a study of blood T cells in healthy people across ages. Each of the donors had ten milliliters of peripheral blood drawn into EDTA-treated Vacutainer tubes. A second roughly 6 to 11 cycle PCR used barcoded and J-beta primers. The authors tagged each cDNA molecule using a template-switch adaptor with 12 random nucleotides. Each CDR3 protein gets one entry after TCRdb re-called the 5' RACE reads with MiXCR. Of fewer than 2,000,000 distinct CDR3 sequences in the sample, roughly two fifths were seen once. On this clonotype: Antigen: not known.

Notes on the study in general: CMV status of donors was unknown, possibly confounding expanded clonotype changes. Greater diversity and more naive CD4+ cells were seen in long-lived donors than in aged donors.

This sequence was found in a human donor in good health. Sequencing was carried out using blood.

CDR3: CASNGDRELQPQHF. The CDR3 DNA is TGTGCCAGCAACGGGGACAGGGAACTTCAGCCCCAGCATTTT. The chain is built from TRBV28 and TRBJ1-5, with TRBD1 identical over 9 bases. Germline CDR1 is MDHEN and CDR2 is SYDVKM. Trimming cost V 7 bases and J 6 bases; bases outside gene matches: 7. The CDR3 spans 14 residues. Using reference TRBV28 and TRBJ1-5 for the parts outside the CDR3, the full variable domain is DVKVTQSSRYLVKRTGEKVFLECVQDMDHENMFWYRQDPGLGLRLIYFSYDVKMKEKGDIPEGYSVSREKKERFSLILESASTNQTSMYLCASNGDRELQPQHFGDGTRLSIL.